These 14 T cell receptor beta chains originate from one sample sequenced in a study of identifying expanded T cells in peripheral blood. Profiled with immunoSEQ multiplex PCR; TCRdb holds only in-frame clones, not every one. The sample consists of around 100,000 clones, 85% to 90% of them appearing once. The source material was blood. The receptors shown here come from a person aged 18 to 70 in good health.

The table lists this clone with a few counts. The rearrangement links TRBV27 to TRBJ1-6; D may be TRBD1 (5 bases). There are 12 residues in the CDR3. V lost 10 bases to trimming and J lost 9 bases, with 13 bases between them. The germline V gene has CDR1 MNHEY and CDR2 SMNVEV (reference sequence). The CDR3: CATQGSGSPLHF. CDR3 DNA: TGTGCCACCCAGGGCAGCGGTTCACCCCTCCACTTT.

The rearrangement joins TRBV27 to TRBJ1-2; D gene unclear. There are 12 residues in the CDR3. Trimming pared 9 bases from V and 3 bases from J, leaving 11 bases between. The germline V gene encodes CDR1 MNHEY and CDR2 SMNVEV (reference sequence). The DNA for the CDR3 is TGTGCCAGGCGTTCAAGTCACTATGGCTACACCTTC. It codes for CARRSSHYGYTF.

The CDR3 bases are TGCGCCAGCAAGGATTTCGGGGGGCATAACTATGGCTACACCTTC. Amino acids: CASKDFGGHNYGYTF. V gene TRBV4-1 combines with J gene TRBJ1-2; D may be TRBD1 (6 bases). Germline values: CDR1 MGHRA, CDR2 YSYEKL. The CDR3 runs 15 residues. V was clipped by 7 bases and J by 1 base, with 16 bases between them.

This clone has ten or more counts. J is TRBJ1-4 and V is TRBV7-6; D perhaps matches TRBD1 (6 bases). The V gene lost 3 bases and the J gene lost 4 bases, with 12 bases spanning the gap. Germline-derived CDR1 and CDR2 are SGHVS and FNYEAQ. This CDR3 spans 15 amino acids. The CDR3 protein is CASSLRGTDNEKLFF. The CDR3, as DNA: TGTGCCAGCAGCTTGAGGGGGACTGATAATGAAAAACTGTTTTTT.

This chain connects TRBV7-2 to TRBJ2-3; 8 bases are a match to TRBD2. Trimming at V came to 0 bases and at J to 2 bases, leaving 7 bases not matched to a gene. The CDR3 runs to 17 residues. Looked up from germline, CDR1 is SGHTA and CDR2 is FQGNSA. The CDR3 bases are TGTGCCAGCAGCTTAGCGGGGTCGGGGGGGCCCACAGATACGCAGTATTTT. This codes for CASSLAGSGGPTDTQYF.

The chain employs TRBV27 and TRBJ1-6; D unclear. Per the germline V gene, CDR1 is MNHEY and CDR2 is SMNVEV (reference sequence). This CDR3 is built from 14 residues. V lost 9 bases and J lost 7, with 16 bases in between. The CDR3: CASGEPIINSPLHF. The DNA for the CDR3 is TGTGCCAGTGGGGAGCCCATTATAAATTCACCCCTCCACTTT.

The chain is built from TRBV11-3 and TRBJ2-5; 7 nucleotides align to TRBD1. This CDR3 comprises 15 residues. Germline CDR1 SGHNT, CDR2 YENEEA. The trim removed 1 base at V and 5 bases at J, leaving 7 bases unmatched. CDR3 nucleotides: TGTGCCAGCAGCTTAGGACAGGGCTTCGGTGAGACCCAGTACTTC. Translating it yields CASSLGQGFGETQYF.

This clone was observed a handful of times. The chain links TRBV18 to TRBJ1-5; unclear D gene. There are 13 residues in the CDR3. V was pared by 0 bases and J by 2 bases, with 2 bases between. Germline V lookup: CDR1 KGHSH, CDR2 LQKENI. CDR3 sequence: CASSPPGNQPQHF. CDR3 sequence (DNA): TGTGCCAGCTCACCACCGGGCAATCAGCCCCAGCATTTT.

The chain couples TRBV6-1 to TRBJ2-1; TRBD1 matches at 7 bases. V trimming: 5 bases; J trimming: 8 bases; junction bases outside the gene matches: 9. The germline CDR1 and CDR2 sequences are MNHNS and SASEGT. This CDR3 spans 14 amino acids. For the CDR3, the DNA is TGTGCCAGCAGTAAGTACAGGGGTCGAGATGAGCAGTTCTTC. Its translation: CASSKYRGRDEQFF.

The chain couples TRBV6-1 to TRBJ1-1, with D maybe TRBD1 (6 bases). The CDR3 spans 14 residues. The germline CDR1 and CDR2 sequences are MNHNS and SASEGT. With 7 bases removed from V and 5 bases from J, the gap between germline ends came to 17 bases. In nucleotides, the CDR3 is TGTGCCAGCACCGAAATCACAGGGTATACTGAAGCTTTCTTT. As protein: CASTEITGYTEAFF.

This rearrangement joins TRBV7-2 to TRBJ1-2, with D perhaps TRBD1 (5 bases). The germline V gene encodes CDR1 SGHTA and CDR2 FQGNSA. The V and J ends lost 5 bases and 1 base respectively, with 14 bases between them. This CDR3 is built from 15 residues. The CDR3 DNA sequence: TGTGCCAGCAGCGAAACCGGGACGGATAACTATGGCTACACCTTC. It translates to CASSETGTDNYGYTF.

The rearrangement joins TRBV7-2 to TRBJ2-3, with a weak D call TRBD1 (6 bases). Germline CDR1 is SGHTA and CDR2 is FQGNSA. The V end was cut by 0 bases, the J end by 5 bases, with 9 bases between. CDR3 size: 14 residues. The CDR3 nucleotides read TGTGCCAGCAGCTTAGCGTCCAGGGGAGATACGCAGTATTTT. Amino acid sequence: CASSLASRGDTQYF.

The V gene is TRBV4-3, the J gene TRBJ1-6; a weak D match, TRBD1 (5 bases). Trimming removed 1 base at V and 7 bases at J, with 17 bases between. Germline-derived CDR1 and CDR2 are LGHNA and YSLEER. The CDR3 runs 17 residues. CDR3 nucleotides: TGCGCCAGCAGCCAAGTTTTTAGAGCAGGGAGGAATTCACCCCTCCACTTT. It encodes CASSQVFRAGRNSPLHF.

J is TRBJ1-6 and V is TRBV5-4, with 9 bases that match TRBD1. Losses at the gene ends were 6 bases for V and 7 bases for J; bases not matched to a gene: 8. CDR3 length: 15 amino acids. CDR1 SGHNT and CDR2 YYREEE come from the germline V gene (reference sequence). The CDR3 bases are TGTGCCAGCACCGTCGGCGGGACAGGGAATTCACCCCTCCACTTT. This sequence encodes CASTVGGTGNSPLHF. The entire variable domain, with the rest obtained from reference TRBV5-4 and TRBJ1-6, is as follows: ETGVTQSPTHLIKTRGQQVTLRCSSQSGHNTVSWYQQALGQGPQFIFQYYREEENGRGNFPPRFSGLQFPNYSSELNVNALELDDSALYLCASTVGGTGNSPLHFGNGTRLTVT.